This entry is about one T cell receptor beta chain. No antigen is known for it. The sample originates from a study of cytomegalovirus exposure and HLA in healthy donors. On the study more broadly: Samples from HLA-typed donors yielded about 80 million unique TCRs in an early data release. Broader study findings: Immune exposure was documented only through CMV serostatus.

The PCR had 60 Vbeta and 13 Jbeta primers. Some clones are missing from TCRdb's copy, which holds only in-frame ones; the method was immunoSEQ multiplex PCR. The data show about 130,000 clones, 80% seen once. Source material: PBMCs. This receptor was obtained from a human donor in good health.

The CDR3 loop is CASSRGTGVWETQYF. CDR3 sequence (DNA): TGCGCCAGCAGCCGCGGGACAGGGGTTTGGGAGACCCAGTACTTC. The V gene is TRBV5-1, the J gene TRBJ2-5, with 10 bases lining up with TRBD1. Looked up from germline, CDR1 is SGHRS and CDR2 is YFSETQ. This CDR3 is 15 amino acids long. V gave up 4 bases and J gave up 5 bases; unmatched junction bases: 8.